The clone carrying this TCR beta chain has only a few counts. What it recognizes is unknown. This record belongs to a study of T-cell memory formation after mild COVID-19. Background on the study: TCR clusters were largely donor specific. Study-level findings and limits: CD4/CD8 balance held among clones contracting day 15 to 85, and later expanders leaned CD4+. Shrinking CD4+ clones resided mostly in CM and EM, and CD8+ ones in EMRA.

Libraries for TCRalpha and TCRbeta carried sample barcodes and unique molecular identifiers via 5'RACE. TCRdb called the 5' RACE reads again in MiXCR, with one record for every CDR3 protein. The sample comprises 150,000 or so distinct CDR3 sequences, 14% of which are singletons, and roughly 14% rests with the top ten. The germline V gene has CDR1 SGHRS and CDR2 YFSETQ. There are 15 residues in the CDR3. Trimming stripped 4 bases from V and 1 base from J, with 9 bases between. The sequencing input was PBMCs or a T cell subset sorted from them (not recorded which). The chain carries TRBV5-1 and TRBJ2-6, with D unclear. This TCR was recovered from an adult woman who had mild COVID-19 (a few samples of this study predate the infection). Cell type and time point are not known. The chain's CDR3 is CASSLFRSGANVLTF. CDR3 bases: TGCGCCAGCAGCCTTTTCAGGTCTGGGGCCAACGTCCTGACTTTC.